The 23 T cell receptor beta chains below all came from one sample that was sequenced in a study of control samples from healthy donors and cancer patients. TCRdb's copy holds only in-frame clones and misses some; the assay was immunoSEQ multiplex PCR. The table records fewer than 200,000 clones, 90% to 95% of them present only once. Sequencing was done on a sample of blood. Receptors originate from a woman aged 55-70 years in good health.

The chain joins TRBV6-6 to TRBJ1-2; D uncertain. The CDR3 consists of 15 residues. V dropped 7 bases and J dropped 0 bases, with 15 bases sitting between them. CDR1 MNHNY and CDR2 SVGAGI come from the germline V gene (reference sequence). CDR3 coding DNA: TGTGCCAGCACCCGGGAGCGGGAAGCTAACTATGGCTACACCTTC. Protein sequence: CASTREREANYGYTF.

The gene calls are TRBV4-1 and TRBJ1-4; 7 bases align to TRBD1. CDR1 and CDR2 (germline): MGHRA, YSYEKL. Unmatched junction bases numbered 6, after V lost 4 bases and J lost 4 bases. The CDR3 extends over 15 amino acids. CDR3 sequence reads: CASSPRTGGNEKLFF. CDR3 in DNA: TGCGCCAGCAGCCCTCGGACAGGCGGTAATGAAAAACTGTTTTTT.

The CDR3 loop reads CASSLLSPDQPQHF. CDR3 nucleotides: TGTGCCAGCAGCCTACTATCCCCCGATCAGCCCCAGCATTTT. The gene calls are TRBV27 and TRBJ1-5, with D unresolved. The CDR3 totals 14 residues. The V end was cut by 6 bases, the J end by 5 bases, with 14 bases between. Germline V gene sequence: CDR1 MNHEY, CDR2 SMNVEV (reference sequence).

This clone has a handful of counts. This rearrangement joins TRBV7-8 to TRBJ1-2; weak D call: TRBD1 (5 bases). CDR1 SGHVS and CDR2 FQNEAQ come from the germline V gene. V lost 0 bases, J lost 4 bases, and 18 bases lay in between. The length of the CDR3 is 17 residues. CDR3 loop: CASSLAKTGPGLYGYTF. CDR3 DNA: TGTGCCAGCAGCTTAGCAAAAACAGGACCCGGACTCTATGGCTACACCTTC.

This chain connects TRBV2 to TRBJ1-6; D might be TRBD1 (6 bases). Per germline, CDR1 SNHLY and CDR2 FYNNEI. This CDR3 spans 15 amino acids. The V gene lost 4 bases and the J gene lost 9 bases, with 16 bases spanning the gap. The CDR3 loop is CASSADEGGGSPLHF. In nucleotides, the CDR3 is TGTGCCAGCAGTGCTGATGAGGGGGGTGGTTCACCCCTCCACTTT.

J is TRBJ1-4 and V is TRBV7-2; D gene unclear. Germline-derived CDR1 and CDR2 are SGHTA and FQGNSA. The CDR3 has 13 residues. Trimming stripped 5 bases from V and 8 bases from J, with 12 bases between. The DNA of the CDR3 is TGTGCCAGCAGCCGCCGGGGTGGGGAAAAACTGTTTTTT. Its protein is CASSRRGGEKLFF.

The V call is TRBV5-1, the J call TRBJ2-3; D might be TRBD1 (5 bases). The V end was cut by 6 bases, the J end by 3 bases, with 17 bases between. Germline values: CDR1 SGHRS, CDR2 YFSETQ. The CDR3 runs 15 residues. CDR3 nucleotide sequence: TGCGCCAGCATGTATAGGGGCCCCGGGACAGATACGCAGTATTTT. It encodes CASMYRGPGTDTQYF. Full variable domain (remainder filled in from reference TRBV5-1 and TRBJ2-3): KAGVTQTPRYLIKTRGQQVTLSCSPISGHRSVSWYQQTPGQGLQFLFEYFSETQRNKGNFPGRFSGRQFSNSRSEMNVSTLELGDSALYLCASMYRGPGTDTQYFGPGTRLTVL.

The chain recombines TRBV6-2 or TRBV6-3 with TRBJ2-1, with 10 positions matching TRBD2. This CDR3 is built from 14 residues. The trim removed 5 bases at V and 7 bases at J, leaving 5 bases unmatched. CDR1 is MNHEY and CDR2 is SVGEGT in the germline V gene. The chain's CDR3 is CASSMGLAWNEQFF. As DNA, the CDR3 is TGTGCCAGCAGTATGGGACTAGCGTGGAATGAGCAGTTCTTC.

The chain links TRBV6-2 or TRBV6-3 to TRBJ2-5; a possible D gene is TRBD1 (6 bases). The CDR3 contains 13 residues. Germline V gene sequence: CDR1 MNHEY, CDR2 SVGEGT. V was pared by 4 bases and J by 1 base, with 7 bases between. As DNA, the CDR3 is TGTGCCAGCAGTTCAGGGGTCCAAGAGACCCAGTACTTC. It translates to CASSSGVQETQYF.

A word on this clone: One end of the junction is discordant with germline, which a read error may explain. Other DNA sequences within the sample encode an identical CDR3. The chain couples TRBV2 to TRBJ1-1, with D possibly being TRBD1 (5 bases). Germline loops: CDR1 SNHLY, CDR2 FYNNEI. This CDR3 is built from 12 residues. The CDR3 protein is CASRGDVGEAFF. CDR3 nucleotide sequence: TGTGCCAGCAGGGGGGACGTCGGTGAAGCTTTCTTC.

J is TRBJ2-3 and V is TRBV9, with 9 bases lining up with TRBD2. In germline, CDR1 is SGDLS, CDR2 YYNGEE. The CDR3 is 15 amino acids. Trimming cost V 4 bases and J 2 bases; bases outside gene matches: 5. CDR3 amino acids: CASSPPGLATDTQYF. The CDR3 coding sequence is TGTGCCAGCAGCCCTCCGGGACTAGCCACAGATACGCAGTATTTT.

The CDR3 sequence: CASSPRQGYTYEQYF. CDR3 bases: TGTGCCAGCAGCCCCCGACAGGGATATACCTACGAGCAGTACTTC. The rearrangement joins TRBV3-1 (or the pseudogene TRBV3-2) to TRBJ2-7; 7 bases map to TRBD1. The CDR3 covers 15 residues. The junction had 8 bases not matched to a gene; V was cut back by 4 bases and J by 2 bases. Looked up from germline, CDR1 is LGHDT and CDR2 is YNNKEL (reference sequence).

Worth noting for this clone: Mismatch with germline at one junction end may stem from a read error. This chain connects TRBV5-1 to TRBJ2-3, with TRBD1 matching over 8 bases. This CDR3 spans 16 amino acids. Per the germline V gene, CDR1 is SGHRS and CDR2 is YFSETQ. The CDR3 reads CANSLARDRITDTQYF. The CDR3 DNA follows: TGCGCCAACAGCTTGGCCCGGGACAGGATCACAGATACGCAGTATTTT. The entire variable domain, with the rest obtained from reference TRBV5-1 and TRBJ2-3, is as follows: KAGVTQTPRYLIKTRGQQVTLSCSPISGHRSVSWYQQTPGQGLQFLFEYFSETQRNKGNFPGRFSGRQFSNSRSEMNVSTLELGDSALYLCANSLARDRITDTQYFGPGTRLTVL.

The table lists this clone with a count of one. The CDR3 DNA reads as TGCAGTGCTATTGAGGGGACCGCCGAGCAGTACTTC. Translating gives CSAIEGTAEQYF. This chain links TRBV20-1 with TRBJ2-7; D is perhaps TRBD1 or TRBD2 (5 bases each). The CDR3 covers 12 residues. Germline loops: CDR1 DFQATT, CDR2 SNEGSKA (reference sequence). With 4 bases removed from V and 6 bases from J, the gap between germline ends came to 13 bases.

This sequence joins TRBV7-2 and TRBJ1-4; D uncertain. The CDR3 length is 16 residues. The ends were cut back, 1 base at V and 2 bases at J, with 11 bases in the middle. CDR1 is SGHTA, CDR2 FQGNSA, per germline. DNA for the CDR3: TGTGCCAGCAGCTTAGTCATTGGGTTGACTAATGAAAAACTGTTTTTT. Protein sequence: CASSLVIGLTNEKLFF.

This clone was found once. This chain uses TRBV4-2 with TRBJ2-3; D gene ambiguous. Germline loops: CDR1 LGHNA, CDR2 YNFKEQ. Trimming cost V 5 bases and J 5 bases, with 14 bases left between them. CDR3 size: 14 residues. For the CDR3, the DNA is TGTGCCAGCAGCTCAAAGAGGACCAGAGATACGCAGTATTTT. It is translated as CASSSKRTRDTQYF.

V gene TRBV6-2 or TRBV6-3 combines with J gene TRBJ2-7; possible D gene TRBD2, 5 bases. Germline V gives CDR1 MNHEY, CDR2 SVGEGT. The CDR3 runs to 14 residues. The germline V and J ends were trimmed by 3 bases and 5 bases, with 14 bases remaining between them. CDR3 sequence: CASSYEGVSDEQYF. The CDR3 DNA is TGTGCCAGCAGTTATGAGGGAGTTAGCGACGAGCAGTACTTC.

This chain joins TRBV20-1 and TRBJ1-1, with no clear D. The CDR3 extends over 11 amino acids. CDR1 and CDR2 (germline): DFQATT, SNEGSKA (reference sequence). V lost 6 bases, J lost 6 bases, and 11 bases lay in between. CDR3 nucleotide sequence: TGCAGTGCCCGCGAGGAGTCTGAAGCTTTCTTT. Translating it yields CSAREESEAFF.

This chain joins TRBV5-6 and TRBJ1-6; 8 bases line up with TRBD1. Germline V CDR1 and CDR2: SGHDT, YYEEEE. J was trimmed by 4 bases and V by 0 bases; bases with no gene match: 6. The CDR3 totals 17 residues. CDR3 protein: CASSLVQGARYNSPLHF. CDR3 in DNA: TGTGCCAGCAGCTTGGTTCAGGGGGCGAGGTATAATTCACCCCTCCACTTT.

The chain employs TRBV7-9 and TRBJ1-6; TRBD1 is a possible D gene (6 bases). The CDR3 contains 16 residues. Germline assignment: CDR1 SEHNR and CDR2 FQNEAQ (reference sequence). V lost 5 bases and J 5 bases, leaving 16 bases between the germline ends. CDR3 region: CASSGNRAEDNSPLHF. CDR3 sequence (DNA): TGTGCCAGCAGCGGAAACAGGGCGGAGGATAATTCACCCCTCCACTTT.

The CDR3 region has the DNA TGCGCCAGCAGCTTATATGTCGGGCAGAGCTCCTACGAGCAGTACTTC. This translates into CASSLYVGQSSYEQYF. The rearrangement uses TRBV5-1 and TRBJ2-7; D not resolved. CDR1 is SGHRS and CDR2 is YFSETQ in the germline V gene. The CDR3 length is 16 residues. V gave up 2 bases and J gave up 0 bases, with 15 bases separating them.

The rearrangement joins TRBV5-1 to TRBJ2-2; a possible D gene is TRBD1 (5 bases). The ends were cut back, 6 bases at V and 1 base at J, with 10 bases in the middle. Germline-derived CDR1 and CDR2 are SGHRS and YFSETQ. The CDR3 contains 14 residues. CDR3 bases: TGCGCCAGCAAGGTGACAGAGAACACCGGGGAGCTGTTTTTT. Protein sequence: CASKVTENTGELFF.

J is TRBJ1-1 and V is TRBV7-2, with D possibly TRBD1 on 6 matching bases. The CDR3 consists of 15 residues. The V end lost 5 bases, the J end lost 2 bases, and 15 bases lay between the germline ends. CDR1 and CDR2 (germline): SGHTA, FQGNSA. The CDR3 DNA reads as TGTGCCAGCAGCCTGGCGGGGGGGGGCAACACTGAAGCTTTCTTT. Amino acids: CASSLAGGGNTEAFF.